The 17 T cell receptor beta chains listed next were all sequenced from one sample in a study of T cells in Graves' hyperthyroidism and ophthalmopathy. The TCR beta CDR3 regions underwent amplification using RNA transcripts as the source. First-round RT-PCR with HTBI primers amplified the TCR CDR3 region. In TCRdb, the multiplex PCR reads were re-called with MiXCR into one record per CDR3 protein. The table includes about 400,000 distinct CDR3 sequences, roughly an eighth detected once. The source material was blood. The receptor set was obtained from a woman aged 18 to 35 with Graves' hyperthyroidism.

This clonotype came up many times. V gene TRBV29-1 combines with J gene TRBJ1-2, with no clear D. V lost 8 bases to trimming and J lost 4 bases, with 14 bases between them. The germline gives CDR1 SQVTM, CDR2 ANQGSEA. The CDR3 sequence is 12 residues long. CDR3 nucleotide sequence: TGCAGCATAAGGGCCAACACCTATGGCTACACCTTC. Amino acids: CSIRANTYGYTF.

This clonotype was counted many times. This chain links TRBV29-1 with TRBJ1-2; TRBD1 matches at 7 bases. The germline CDR1 and CDR2 sequences are SQVTM and ANQGSEA. The junction had 9 bases not matched to a gene; V was cut back by 7 bases and J by 4 bases. The CDR3 consists of 13 residues. CDR3 sequence reads: CSASTGYSYGYTF. CDR3 DNA: TGCAGCGCTTCGACAGGGTATAGCTATGGCTACACCTTC.

On this clonotype itself: With a much larger clone just one base away, this may be a read error. The chain links TRBV11-2 to TRBJ1-1; 10 bases line up with TRBD1. The CDR3 has 13 residues. Germline-derived CDR1 and CDR2 are SGHAT and FQNNGV. The CDR3 nucleotides are TGTACCAGCGCGACAGGGGGCATGGCTGAAGCTTTCTTT. This sequence encodes CTSATGGMAEAFF.

The genes are TRBV18 and TRBJ2-1, with no clear D. Trimming removed 1 base at V and 6 bases at J, with 4 bases between. The CDR3 extends over 12 amino acids. The germline gives CDR1 KGHSH, CDR2 LQKENI. The CDR3 DNA follows: TGTGCCAGCTCACCACGAATCAATGAGCAGTTCTTC. It is translated as CASSPRINEQFF. Combining the CDR3 with reference TRBV18 and TRBJ2-1 gives the whole variable domain NAGVMQNPRHLVRRRGQEARLRCSPMKGHSHVYWYRQLPEEGLKFMVYLQKENIIDESGMPKERFSAEFPKEGPSILRIQQVVRGDSAAYFCASSPRINEQFFGPGTRLTVL.

This clonotype was recorded many times. The rearrangement uses TRBV18 and TRBJ1-4, with TRBD1 as a possible D gene (5 bases). This CDR3 is 15 amino acids long. V dropped 4 bases and J dropped 8 bases, with 17 bases sitting between them. CDR1 and CDR2 (germline): KGHSH, LQKENI. The CDR3 nucleotides read TGTGCCAGCTCACTCCCGGGGAGGGGCGGCGAAAAACTGTTTTTT. As protein: CASSLPGRGGEKLFF.

This clonotype was seen repeatedly, ten times or more. The chain combines TRBV15 with TRBJ1-1; the D is unclear. Trimming left V 1 base short and J 5 bases short, with 11 bases between. This CDR3 has 14 residues. Germline CDR1 reads LNHNV; CDR2 reads YYDKDF (reference sequence). CDR3 DNA: TGTGCCACCAGCAGAGGTAAGGGCGGGACTGAAGCTTTCTTT. This sequence encodes CATSRGKGGTEAFF.

This clonotype was picked up many times. The chain employs TRBV20-1 and TRBJ2-5, with 8 bases fitting TRBD1. CDR1 is DFQATT, CDR2 SNEGSKA, per germline (reference sequence). The V and J ends lost 3 bases and 5 bases, in that order; junction bases with no gene match: 11. The CDR3 loop spans 15 amino acids. In nucleotides, the CDR3 is TGCAGTGCTAGCGCCGGGACAGGAGGCTCGGAGACCCAGTACTTC. Translating gives CSASAGTGGSETQYF.

The chain employs TRBV14 and TRBJ2-7, with D perhaps being TRBD1 or TRBD2 (5 bases each). V lost 0 bases, J lost 6 bases, and 18 bases lay in between. The CDR3 is 16 residues long. CDR1 SGHDN and CDR2 FVKESK come from the germline V gene. The CDR3 sequence: CASSQEGDQPLIEQYF. DNA for the CDR3: TGTGCCAGCAGCCAAGAAGGGGACCAGCCCCTTATCGAGCAGTACTTC.

In its sample, this clonotype was seen once. The chain uses TRBV5-1 and TRBJ2-5; D gene uncertain. CDR3 length: 14 amino acids. Germline V CDR1 and CDR2: SGHRS, YFSETQ. The V end was cut by 0 bases, the J end by 10 bases, with 16 bases between. CDR3 loop: CASSLGSLDGFQYF. DNA of the CDR3: TGCGCCAGCAGCTTGGGCAGTCTAGACGGATTCCAGTACTTC.

Ten or more counts support this clonotype. This sequence joins TRBV20-1 and TRBJ2-1; a possible D gene is TRBD1 (6 bases). Trimming removed 2 bases at V and 5 bases at J, with 13 bases between. The CDR3 is 14 amino acids. The V gene's germline CDR1 is DFQATT and CDR2 SNEGSKA (reference sequence). In DNA form, the CDR3 reads TGCAGTGCTAGAATCCCCCAGGGGAACAATGAGCAGTTCTTC. This codes for CSARIPQGNNEQFF.

This clonotype was recorded only once. In this CDR3 the conserved last residue, phenylalanine or tryptophan, is missing, so a read error is likely. The chain carries TRBV7-2 and TRBJ2-7; D assignment may be TRBD1 or TRBD2 (5 bases each). The CDR3 is made up of 14 amino acids. Germline loops: CDR1 SGHTA, CDR2 FQGNSA. Trimming took 1 base from V and 2 from J, leaving 9 bases between them. CDR3: CASSLGDGPYEQYS. Written as DNA, the CDR3 is TGTGCCAGCAGCTTAGGGGACGGGCCCTACGAGCAGTACTCC.

Ten or more counts support this clonotype. The chain carries TRBV12-5 and TRBJ1-1; possible D gene TRBD1, 5 bases. Germline V gene sequence: CDR1 LGHNT, CDR2 FRNRAP. The CDR3 is 16 residues long. V lost 1 base and J 1 base, leaving 13 bases between the germline ends. CDR3 DNA: TGTGCTAGTGGTTTGGCCGTGGGGCCGAGGAACACTGAAGCTTTCTTT. Translating it yields CASGLAVGPRNTEAFF.

At least ten counts were recorded for this clonotype. This rearrangement joins TRBV3-1 to TRBJ1-5; D ambiguous. V was trimmed by 1 base and J by 8 bases, leaving 6 bases between them. This CDR3 has 12 amino acids. Germline assignment: CDR1 LGHDT and CDR2 YNNKEL (reference sequence). This CDR3 is CASSQGAEPQHF. The CDR3 DNA follows: TGTGCCAGCAGCCAAGGCGCCGAGCCCCAGCATTTT.

This clonotype was seen ten or more times. This chain joins TRBV5-6 and TRBJ1-1, with D possibly TRBD1 on 5 matching bases. Per the germline V gene, CDR1 is SGHDT and CDR2 is YYEEEE. With 6 bases removed from V and 3 bases from J, the gap between germline ends came to 21 bases. The CDR3 loop spans 16 amino acids. This CDR3 reads CASTLGEAQPYTEAFF. The CDR3, as DNA: TGTGCCAGCACCTTAGGGGAGGCACAACCTTACACTGAAGCTTTCTTT.

Many counts were recorded for this clonotype. The genes are TRBV12-3 or TRBV12-4 and TRBJ1-2; D perhaps matches TRBD1 (6 bases). The CDR3 spans 13 residues. CDR3 sequence reads: CVTTDGGHYGYTF. CDR3 nucleotide sequence: TGTGTTACAACCGATGGGGGGCACTATGGCTACACCTTC.

This clonotype appeared many times. The chain uses TRBV5-1 and TRBJ2-3; no reliable D call. This CDR3 contains 15 residues. The V and J ends lost 3 bases and 2 bases respectively, with 13 bases between them. Germline CDR1 SGHRS, CDR2 YFSETQ. The CDR3 loop is CASSYRSTNTDTQYF. The CDR3 region has the DNA TGCGCCAGCAGCTATCGTAGCACTAACACAGATACGCAGTATTTT.

The gene calls are TRBV10-3 and TRBJ2-2; TRBD2 matches at 15 bases. The length of the CDR3 is 16 residues. Per germline, CDR1 ENHRY and CDR2 SYGVKD. J lost 6 bases, V lost 6 bases, and 5 bases had no gene match. The CDR3 sequence is CAIRRRTSGGAGELFF. As DNA, the CDR3 is TGTGCCATCAGGAGGAGGACTAGCGGGGGGGCCGGGGAGCTGTTTTTT.